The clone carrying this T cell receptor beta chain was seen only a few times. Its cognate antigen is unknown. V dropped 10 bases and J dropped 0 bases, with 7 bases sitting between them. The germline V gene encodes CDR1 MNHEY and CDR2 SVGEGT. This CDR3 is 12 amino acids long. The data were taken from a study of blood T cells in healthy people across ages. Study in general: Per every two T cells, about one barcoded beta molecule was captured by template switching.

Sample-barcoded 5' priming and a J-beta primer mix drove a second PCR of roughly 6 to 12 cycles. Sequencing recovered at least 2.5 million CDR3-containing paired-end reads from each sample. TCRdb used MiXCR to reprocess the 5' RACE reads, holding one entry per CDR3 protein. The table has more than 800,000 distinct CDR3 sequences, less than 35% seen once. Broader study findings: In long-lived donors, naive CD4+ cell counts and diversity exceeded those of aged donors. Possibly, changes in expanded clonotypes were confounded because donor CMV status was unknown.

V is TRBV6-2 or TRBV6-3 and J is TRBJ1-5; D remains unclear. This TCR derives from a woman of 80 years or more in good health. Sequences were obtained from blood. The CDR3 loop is CAIQYSNQPQHF. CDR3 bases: TGTGCCATCCAGTATAGCAATCAGCCCCAGCATTTT.